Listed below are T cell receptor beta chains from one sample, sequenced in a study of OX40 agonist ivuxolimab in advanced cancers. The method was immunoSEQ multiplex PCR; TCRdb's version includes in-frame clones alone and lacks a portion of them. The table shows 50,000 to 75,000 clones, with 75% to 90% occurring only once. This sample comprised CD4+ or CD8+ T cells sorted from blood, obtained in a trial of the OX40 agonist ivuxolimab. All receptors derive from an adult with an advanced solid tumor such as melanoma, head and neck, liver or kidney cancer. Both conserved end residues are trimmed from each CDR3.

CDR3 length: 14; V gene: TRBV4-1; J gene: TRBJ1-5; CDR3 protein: ASSQEGGNSNQPQH
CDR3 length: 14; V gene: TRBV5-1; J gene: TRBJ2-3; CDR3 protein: ASSPSLAGEIDTQY
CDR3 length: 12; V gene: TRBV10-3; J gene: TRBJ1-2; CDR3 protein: AIRGSTGVHGYT
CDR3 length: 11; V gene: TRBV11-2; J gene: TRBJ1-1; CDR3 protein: ASSQGWNTEAF
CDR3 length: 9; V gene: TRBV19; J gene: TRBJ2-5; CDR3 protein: ASSMGETQY
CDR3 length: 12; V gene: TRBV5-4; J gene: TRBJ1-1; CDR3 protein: ASSSLSNDTEAF
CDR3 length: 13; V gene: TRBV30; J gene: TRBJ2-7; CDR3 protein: AWSVGQGAPYEQY
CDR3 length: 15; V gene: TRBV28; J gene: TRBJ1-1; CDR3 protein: ASSPGTGVPSNTEAF
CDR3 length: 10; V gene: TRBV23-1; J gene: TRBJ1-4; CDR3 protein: ASSQSAWAEF
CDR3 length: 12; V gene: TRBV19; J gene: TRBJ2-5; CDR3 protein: ASSFSGSQETQY
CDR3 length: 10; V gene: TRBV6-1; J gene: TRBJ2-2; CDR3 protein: ASTRPTGELF
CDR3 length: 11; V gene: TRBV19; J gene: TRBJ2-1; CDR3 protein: ASSNLALGEQF
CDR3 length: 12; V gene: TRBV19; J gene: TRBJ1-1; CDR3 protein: ASSQGTPGALAF
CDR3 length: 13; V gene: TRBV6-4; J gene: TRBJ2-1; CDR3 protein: ASSETGTALEEQF